This is a list of T cell receptor beta chains from one sample in a study of blood T cells in healthy people across ages. MiXCR was run by TCRdb on the 5' RACE reads, yielding one entry per CDR3 protein. There are fewer than 800,000 distinct CDR3 sequences in the sample; 25% occur only once, and roughly a tenth lies in the top ten. These same records also appear under a second study, on T cells of mothers and their children.

The sample comprised blood. The receptors originated from a boy aged 5 to 17 in good health. Each CDR3 is given with its conserved first and last residue. D genes are given only for firm matches. Clone size is not always given. Where it is, it says once, few, many or a class for expanded clones.

j_call v_call clone_size d_call cdr3_aa cdr3_nt
TRBJ2-5 TRBV4-2 . . CASSQGPETQSF TGTGCCAGCAGCCAAGGACCGGAGACCCAGTCCTTC
TRBJ2-7 TRBV10-3 . TRBD1 CAISDGGTGTYEQYF TGTGCCATCAGTGATGGCGGGACAGGGACCTACGAGCAGTACTTC
TRBJ2-1 TRBV20-1 . TRBD2 CSAPRDYGEQFF TGCAGTGCCCCCCGGGACTACGGCGAGCAGTTCTTC
TRBJ2-7 TRBV12-3/TRBV12-4 few TRBD1 CASSQGAPYEQYF TGTGCCAGCAGTCAGGGGGCTCCCTACGAGCAGTACTTC
TRBJ1-4 TRBV3-1 few TRBD1 CASSHPSQGKEKLFF TGTGCCAGCAGCCATCCCTCACAGGGGAAGGAAAAACTGTTTTTT
TRBJ1-5 TRBV12-3/TRBV12-4 few . CASREQDNQPQHF TGTGCCAGCAGGGAACAGGACAATCAGCCCCAGCATTTT
TRBJ2-7 TRBV5-1 . TRBD2 CASSSTGGLGEQYF TGCGCCAGCAGCTCCACGGGGGGACTGGGTGAGCAGTACTTC
TRBJ2-1 TRBV12-3/TRBV12-4 . . CASRYTYNEQFF TGTGCCAGCAGATATACTTACAATGAGCAGTTCTTC
TRBJ1-2 TRBV7-2 . . CASSLLGGHGYTF TGTGCCAGCAGCTTATTAGGCGGCCATGGCTACACCTTC
TRBJ2-1 TRBV9 . TRBD2 CASSVAWLAGGRSDEQFF TGTGCCAGCAGCGTAGCTTGGTTAGCGGGGGGCAGGAGCGATGAGCAGTTCTTC
TRBJ2-4 TRBV19 . . CASTRTAQTSDIQYF TGTGCCAGTACCCGGACAGCCCAGACCAGTGACATTCAGTACTTC
TRBJ2-7 TRBV20-1 few TRBD1 CSASLAPGGNEQYF TGCAGTGCTAGCCTAGCCCCAGGGGGCAACGAGCAGTACTTC